The 15 T cell receptor beta chains below all came from one sample that was sequenced in a study of tumor and adjacent non-tumor tissue in lung cancer. No cell sorting was done before RNA was extracted from the tissue. More than 3 cm separated this lung sample from the edge of the tumor. Three rounds of nested PCR, following a modified ARM-PCR protocol, produced the TCRbeta library. TCRdb fed the multiplex PCR reads into MiXCR, producing one record per CDR3 protein. This repertoire shows around 80,000 distinct CDR3 sequences, less than 85% found once; its top ten account for almost 40%. Sample: distant non-tumor lung tissue. The origin of the receptors is a man aged 70 or older with non-small cell lung cancer.

In this sample, this clonotype turned up once. No conserved phenylalanine or tryptophan is present at the end of the CDR3, so a read error is the likely explanation. The DNA is left out, because the CDR3 cannot be placed on it with certainty; the CDR3 is given as TCRdb lists it. V usage is TRBV11-2 and J usage is TRBJ2-7; the table's D call of TRBD2 was not tested on the DNA. CDR1 SGHAT and CDR2 FQNNGV come from the germline V gene. The CDR3 spans 15 amino acids, including both terminal residues. The chain's CDR3 is CASSLDQEAPYEHYL.

The genes are TRBV6-6 and TRBJ2-3; D may be TRBD1 (6 bases). Per the germline V gene, CDR1 is MNHNY and CDR2 is SVGAGI (reference sequence). CDR3 length: 13 residues. V lost 6 bases and J lost 6, with 13 bases in between. CDR3 region: CASRAGGRDTQYF. The CDR3 region has the DNA TGTGCCAGCAGAGCTGGGGGCAGGGATACGCAGTATTTT.

Points on this clonotype: At one boundary the junction diverges from the germline segment, which might be a read error. V gene TRBV4-1 combines with J gene TRBJ2-7; 9 positions agree with TRBD2. The CDR3 extends over 16 amino acids. The germline V gene has CDR1 MGHRA and CDR2 YSYEKL. For the CDR3, the DNA is TGCACCAGCAGACGGACATTAGCGGGAGAGGGGGAAGAGCAGTACTTC. Its protein is CTSRRTLAGEGEEQYF.

This rearrangement joins TRBV11-3 to TRBJ2-7, with TRBD1 matching over 8 bases. Germline CDR1 and CDR2: SGHNT and YENEEA. V lost 10 bases, J lost 3 bases, and 17 bases stayed unmatched. The CDR3 is 16 amino acids. CDR3 coding DNA: TGTGCCAACAGGCCCTGGACAGGGTTTCTTTACTACGAGCAGTACTTC. Protein: CANRPWTGFLYYEQYF.

This clonotype was detected ten times or more. The chain uses TRBV29-1 and TRBJ2-1; 11 bases align to TRBD1. The CDR3 has 14 amino acids. Germline lookup yields CDR1 SQVTM and CDR2 ANQGSEA. The V and J ends lost 6 bases and 6 bases, in that order; junction bases with no gene match: 7. CDR3 DNA: TGCAGCGTGGACAGGGGGCGCCCGGTCAATGAGCAGTTCTTC. Translated: CSVDRGRPVNEQFF.

The J gene is TRBJ2-1, the V gene TRBV12-3 or TRBV12-4; 9 bases map to TRBD2. Trimming at V came to 10 bases and at J to 6 bases, leaving 7 bases not matched to a gene. The CDR3 runs to 13 residues. In nucleotides, the CDR3 is TGTGCCAACAGACTAGCGGAGTTCAATGAGCAGTTCTTC. It yields the protein CANRLAEFNEQFF.

Many counts were recorded for this clonotype. The chain joins TRBV11-2 to TRBJ2-3; a possible D gene is TRBD2 (5 bases). Germline loops: CDR1 SGHAT, CDR2 FQNNGV. This CDR3 region has 15 residues. V lost 4 bases to trimming and J lost 2 bases, with 13 bases between them. The DNA for the CDR3 is TGTGCCAGCAGCTCTACCGGAGGTAACACAGATACGCAGTATTTT. Translated, it gives CASSSTGGNTDTQYF.

This clonotype has more than one count but fewer than ten. The V gene is TRBV10-3, the J gene TRBJ2-1; D may be TRBD1 or TRBD2 (5 bases each). Trimming removed 6 bases at V and 6 bases at J, with 15 bases between. From germline, CDR1 is ENHRY and CDR2 SYGVKD. The CDR3 is 14 residues long. This CDR3 reads CAIRRRDDVNEQFF. The CDR3 DNA sequence: TGTGCCATCAGACGCCGGGACGACGTCAATGAGCAGTTCTTC.

A word on this clonotype: Relative to the germline gene, one junction end is altered; a read error may explain this. The rearrangement uses TRBV18 and TRBJ1-6; tentative D call: TRBD1 (5 bases). CDR1 is KGHSH, CDR2 LQKENI, per germline. CDR3 length: 13 amino acids. The CDR3 spells CASSRSGTSPLHF. CDR3 coding DNA: TGTGCCAGCTCGCGGTCAGGGACTTCACCTCTCCACTTT.

As to this clonotype: A junction boundary mismatches the germline segment, possibly from a read error. This chain links TRBV11-3 with TRBJ1-1; no clear D gene. Germline V gene sequence: CDR1 SGHNT, CDR2 YENEEA. This CDR3 comprises 13 residues. CDR3 sequence reads: CPSSPPANNEAFF. The CDR3 nucleotides are TGTCCCAGTAGCCCCCCGGCGAACAATGAAGCTTTCTTT.

On this clonotype: At one end, the junction sequence differs from germline, possibly due to a read error. The chain links TRBV6-1 to TRBJ2-3; D remains ambiguous. This CDR3 has 12 residues. CDR1 and CDR2 (germline): MNHNS, SASEGT. The CDR3 loop reads CAGSESTCTQYF. The DNA of the CDR3 is TGTGCCGGCAGTGAATCCACTTGTACGCAGTATTTT.

Note on this clonotype: This may be a read error: a much more frequent sequence differs by one nucleotide. The rearrangement uses TRBV6-2 or TRBV6-3 and TRBJ2-5; D perhaps matches TRBD1 (6 bases). CDR3 size: 16 residues. Germline CDR1 is MNHEY and CDR2 is SVGEGT. Trimming took off 8 bases at V and 4 bases at J, with 23 bases between the two ends. The CDR3 region has the DNA TGTGCCAGCCACCGGCCGGACAGCCGGACGTCAGAGACCCAGTACTTC. The encoded protein is CASHRPDSRTSETQYF.

The V call is TRBV7-8, the J call TRBJ2-5, with a tentative D call TRBD2 (6 bases). Trimming shortened V by 1 base and J by 14 bases, and 26 bases separated the two germline ends. CDR1 and CDR2 (germline): SGHVS, FQNEAQ. The CDR3 length is 16 residues. This chain's CDR3 is CASSLGVTSFQENQYF. In DNA, the CDR3 is TGTGCCAGCAGCTTAGGAGTAACTAGCTTCCAAGAGAACCAATACTTC.

Note on this clonotype: One end of the junction fails to match germline, which may point to a read error. The chain combines TRBV6-5 with TRBJ1-6, with 11 positions matching TRBD1. The length of the CDR3 is 17 residues. CDR1 and CDR2 (germline): MNHEY, SVGAGI. The CDR3 DNA is TGTGTCAGCAGTTACCCTCCTGGGACAGGGGGTTATTCACCCCTCCACTTT. Amino acid sequence: CVSSYPPGTGGYSPLHF.

Note on this clonotype: One end of the junction does not line up with germline, which may come from a read error. This chain connects TRBV30 to TRBJ1-6; no definite D call. Germline CDR1 reads GTSNPN; CDR2 reads SVGIG (reference sequence). The CDR3 is made up of 14 amino acids. This CDR3 reads CAWSLEQPDSPLQF. The CDR3 coding sequence is TGTGCCTGGTCCTTGGAACAACCCGATTCACCCCTCCAGTTC.